This paragraph covers one TCR beta chain sequence. The CDR3 is 13 residues long. CDR1 and CDR2 from the germline V gene are SGHRS and YFSETQ. Deletions cut 4 bases from V and 3 bases from J, with 10 bases between. This sample is drawn from a study of identifying expanded T cells in peripheral blood. Measured with immunoSEQ multiplex PCR; TCRdb has only the in-frame clones, and not every one. The table shows about 58,000 clones, with about 83% occurring only once. The sequenced material came from blood. The gene calls are TRBV5-1 and TRBJ1-2, with a weak D call TRBD1 (5 bases). This sequence was found in a person aged 18 to 75 in good health. Here the CDR3 reads CASSPDTDYGYTF. Here the CDR3 DNA reads TGCGCCAGCAGCCCGGACACCGACTATGGCTACACCTTC.